The T cell receptor (beta chain) under discussion was sequenced for a study of CD8 T cells in ankylosing spondylitis. Study observations and caveats: Clones tied to disease were said to be significantly enriched in matched ankylosing spondylitis synovial fluid.

Only a few counts were recorded for this clonotype. What it recognizes is unknown. The CDR3 has 13 amino acids. Germline CDR1 reads DFQATT; CDR2 reads SNEGSKA (reference sequence). With V trimmed by 1 base and J by 6 bases, 3 bases remained unmatched. Library preparation for TCR beta used quantitative 5'-RACE with molecular barcodes. MiXCR, applied by TCRdb to the 5' RACE reads, yields one record per CDR3 protein. The sample carries 250,000 to 350,000 distinct CDR3 sequences, roughly 20% recorded once. The source material was blood, either unsorted or a sorted T cell fraction (not recorded which). The rearrangement uses TRBV20-1 and TRBJ1-1; 9 positions agree with TRBD1. The clonotype originates from a male donor with ankylosing spondylitis or in good health (not recorded which). As DNA, the CDR3 is TGCAGTGCTAGAGCACAGGGGGCGGCTGAAGCTTTCTTT. Protein product: CSARAQGAAEAFF.